This TCR beta chain stems from a study of siplizumab effects on memory and regulatory T cells. The V end was cut by 0 bases, the J end by 0 bases, with 9 bases between. Germline CDR1 and CDR2: SGHNT and YYREEE (reference sequence). The CDR3 is 15 residues long. Using immunoSEQ multiplex PCR, the repertoire was profiled, and TCRdb retains in-frame clones only, with some absent. Altogether roughly 62,000 clones are present, 65% to 80% being singletons, with the ten largest covering approximately 0.38%. The J gene is TRBJ1-2, the V gene TRBV5-4; D perhaps matches TRBD1 (6 bases). The material sequenced was memory CD4+ T cells sorted from blood. The sequence was obtained from a human donor in good health. CDR3 in amino acids: CASSLGQGTNYGYTF. The CDR3 DNA reads TGTGCCAGCAGCTTGGGGCAGGGGACTAACTATGGCTACACCTTC.